One sample yielded the 25 T cell receptor beta chains listed below, sequenced in a study of T cell repertoires in cytomegalovirus infection. One entry per CDR3 protein results from TCRdb running MiXCR on the reads. The sample has 740,000 or so distinct CDR3 sequences, approximately 34% seen once. The sample comprised PBMCs. The receptors here all came from a human donor in good health (CMV status not recorded). Some clones in this sample may be carry-over from other donors' samples.

The chain joins TRBV5-8 to TRBJ2-6; 8 bases line up with TRBD1. Germline assignment: CDR1 SGHTS and CDR2 YDEGEE. Trimming removed 6 bases from V and 4 bases from J; junction bases left unmatched: 12. This CDR3 is 17 amino acids long. CDR3: CASTIDRGVIGANVLTF. The CDR3 DNA sequence: TGTGCCAGCACTATCGACAGGGGTGTAATCGGGGCCAACGTCCTGACTTTC.

CDR3 residues: CASSFRGYVTEAFF. For the CDR3, the DNA is TGTGCCAGCAGTTTTCGGGGGTATGTAACTGAAGCTTTCTTT. This chain links TRBV28 with TRBJ1-1; tentatively, D is TRBD1 (5 bases). This CDR3 is built from 14 residues. CDR1 MDHEN and CDR2 SYDVKM come from the germline V gene. V was pared by 3 bases and J by 5 bases, with 13 bases between.

This clonotype was observed a few times. The chain couples TRBV20-1 to TRBJ2-3; D is ambiguous. CDR1 is DFQATT and CDR2 is SNEGSKA in the germline V gene (reference sequence). Trimming pared 6 bases from V and 4 bases from J, leaving 20 bases between. The CDR3 sequence is 15 residues long. CDR3 DNA sequence: TGCAGTGCCCCAAGGGCCACCAGCTTAGCAGATACGCAGTATTTT. Translation gives CSAPRATSLADTQYF.

The chain is built from TRBV5-1 and TRBJ1-3, with 8 bases aligning to TRBD1. Germline V gene sequence: CDR1 SGHRS, CDR2 YFSETQ. CDR3 size: 16 residues. J lost 2 bases, V lost 0 bases, and 4 bases had no gene match. The CDR3 DNA reads TGCGCCAGCAGCTTGGGTGACAGGGGCACTGGAAACACCATATATTTT. Residues: CASSLGDRGTGNTIYF.

The chain uses TRBV19 and TRBJ2-4, with D unresolved. The CDR3 sequence is 12 residues long. V was trimmed by 0 bases and J by 11 bases, leaving 8 bases between them. The germline gives CDR1 LNHDA, CDR2 SQIVND (reference sequence). For the CDR3, the DNA is TGTGCCAGTAGTATAGAAGGAACGGTTCAGTACTTC. This gives the protein CASSIEGTVQYF.

The CDR3 bases are TGTGCCAGCAGCGTGGGTAGGGACCCTGAAGCTTTCTTT. Amino acids: CASSVGRDPEAFF. The rearrangement uses TRBV7-3 and TRBJ1-1; tentative D call: TRBD1 (5 bases). CDR3 size: 13 residues. Looked up from germline, CDR1 is SGHTA and CDR2 is FQGTGA. Trimming pared 5 bases from V and 6 bases from J, leaving 13 bases between. The whole variable domain, remainder taken from reference TRBV7-3 and TRBJ1-1, is GAGVSQTPSNKVTEKGKYVELRCDPISGHTALYWYRQSLGQGPEFLIYFQGTGAADDSGLPNDRFFAVRPEGSVSTLKIQRTERGDSAVYLCASSVGRDPEAFFGQGTRLTVV.

The CDR3 is CSAARGGVDTQYF. Written as DNA, the CDR3 is TGCAGTGCCGCCCGAGGGGGAGTAGATACGCAGTATTTT. This sequence joins TRBV20-1 and TRBJ2-3, with D perhaps TRBD1 (6 bases). The V end lost 6 bases, the J end lost 5 bases, and 15 bases lay between the germline ends. The CDR3 covers 13 residues. Germline loops: CDR1 DFQATT, CDR2 SNEGSKA (reference sequence).

In this sample, this clonotype turned up many times. CDR3 residues: CASGRSNYGYTF. CDR3 nucleotides: TGTGCTAGTGGTCGTAGTAACTATGGCTACACCTTC. This chain joins TRBV12-5 and TRBJ1-2; no clear D. The germline V gene has CDR1 LGHNT and CDR2 FRNRAP. The CDR3 is 12 amino acids. Deletions cut 5 bases from V and 1 base from J, with 5 bases between.

V and J are TRBV7-9 and TRBJ2-7; 9 bases map to TRBD2. The V gene's germline CDR1 is SEHNR and CDR2 FQNEAQ (reference sequence). V shed 3 bases and J 5 bases; nucleotides not matched to a gene: 8. This CDR3 spans 15 amino acids. The CDR3 is CASSLVGLAGNEQYF. CDR3 sequence (DNA): TGTGCCAGCAGCTTGGTCGGCCTAGCGGGGAACGAGCAGTACTTC.

This clonotype was detected only a few times. The chain couples TRBV25-1 to TRBJ2-2; D is unclear. The CDR3 length is 16 residues. Germline V gene lookup returns CDR1 MGHDK and CDR2 SYGVNS. With 0 bases removed from V and 4 bases from J, the gap between germline ends came to 12 bases. The CDR3, as DNA: TGTGCCAGCAGTGAATATAAGGAGTACCCCACCGGGGAGCTGTTTTTT. It yields the protein CASSEYKEYPTGELFF.

The chain uses TRBV6-6 and TRBJ2-7, with 9 bases aligning to TRBD1. Trimming took 6 bases from V and 3 from J; bases not matched to a gene: 9. From germline, CDR1 is MNHNY and CDR2 SVGAGI (reference sequence). This CDR3 comprises 15 residues. Here the CDR3 reads CASRSGTGNVYEQYF. In DNA form, the CDR3 reads TGTGCCAGCAGGTCCGGGACAGGGAACGTCTACGAGCAGTACTTC.

The gene calls are TRBV28 and TRBJ2-7; D is perhaps TRBD1 (5 bases). The CDR3 has 16 residues. V was pared by 5 bases and J by 0 bases, with 17 bases between. Looked up from germline, CDR1 is MDHEN and CDR2 is SYDVKM. The CDR3 reads CASSRNRLRSSYEQYF. CDR3 nucleotides: TGTGCCAGCAGTCGCAACAGGCTGCGAAGCTCCTACGAGCAGTACTTC. Drawing the rest from reference TRBV28 and TRBJ2-7, the complete variable domain is DVKVTQSSRYLVKRTGEKVFLECVQDMDHENMFWYRQDPGLGLRLIYFSYDVKMKEKGDIPEGYSVSREKKERFSLILESASTNQTSMYLCASSRNRLRSSYEQYFGPGTRLTVT.

A note on this clonotype: The junction departs from germline at one end; a sequencing error may be responsible. The chain couples TRBV7-2 to TRBJ2-3; D perhaps matches TRBD1 (7 bases). CDR1 is SGHTA and CDR2 is FQGNSA in the germline V gene. The CDR3 totals 17 residues. The CDR3 DNA follows: TGTGCCAGCAGCCTAGGGGCGGGACAGCCTAGCACAGATACGCCGTCTTTT. Translated: CASSLGAGQPSTDTPSF.

V is TRBV6-6 and J is TRBJ1-1, with D possibly being TRBD1 (5 bases). V was trimmed by 0 bases and J by 5 bases, leaving 10 bases between them. This CDR3 has 14 amino acids. Germline assignment: CDR1 MNHNY and CDR2 SVGAGI (reference sequence). CDR3 bases: TGTGCCAGCAGTTACTCGGAGGGGAGGACTGAAGCTTTCTTT. Amino acids: CASSYSEGRTEAFF.

The rearrangement links TRBV4-1 to TRBJ1-2; no clear D. Trimming shortened V by 4 bases and J by 4 bases, and 13 bases separated the two germline ends. The V gene's germline CDR1 is MGHRA and CDR2 YSYEKL. The CDR3 extends over 14 amino acids. As DNA, the CDR3 is TGCGCCAGCAGCCTCACGACGGTGGGCTATGGCTACACCTTC. Encoded protein: CASSLTTVGYGYTF.

V gene TRBV19 combines with J gene TRBJ1-3; a weak D match, TRBD1 (5 bases). The V end was cut by 7 bases, the J end by 0 bases, with 13 bases between. The CDR3 is 15 amino acids. Germline CDR1 and CDR2: LNHDA and SQIVND (reference sequence). In nucleotides, the CDR3 is TGTGCCAGTAAGTCTGAGGGGATCTCTGGAAACACCATATATTTT. Translation gives CASKSEGISGNTIYF.

The chain has TRBV28 and TRBJ2-1, with TRBD1 matching 7 bases. With 1 base clipped from V and 5 bases from J, the junction kept 5 bases outside the gene matches. The CDR3 extends over 15 amino acids. Germline loops: CDR1 MDHEN, CDR2 SYDVKM. As DNA, the CDR3 is TGTGCCAGCAGTTTATTCGACAGGGCCAACAATGAGCAGTTCTTC. This encodes CASSLFDRANNEQFF.

The chain carries TRBV5-4 and TRBJ1-3, with D possibly matching TRBD1 (6 bases). This CDR3 comprises 16 residues. Trimming removed 4 bases from V and 4 bases from J, with 18 bases in between. Germline V CDR1 and CDR2: SGHNT, YYREEE (reference sequence). The chain's CDR3 is CASSDLGRGRGNTIYF. As DNA, the CDR3 is TGTGCCAGCAGCGACCTTGGCAGGGGAAGGGGAAACACCATATATTTT. Looking up the rest from reference TRBV5-4 and TRBJ1-3 gives the full variable domain: ETGVTQSPTHLIKTRGQQVTLRCSSQSGHNTVSWYQQALGQGPQFIFQYYREEENGRGNFPPRFSGLQFPNYSSELNVNALELDDSALYLCASSDLGRGRGNTIYFGEGSWLTVV.

This clonotype was picked up many times. J is TRBJ2-5 and V is TRBV7-8, with a weak D call TRBD2 (6 bases). This CDR3 has 17 residues. CDR1 is SGHVS, CDR2 FQNEAQ, per germline. The V gene lost 2 bases and the J gene lost 4 bases, with 20 bases spanning the gap. The CDR3 region has the DNA TGTGCCAGCAGCTTACTCACACTCCCCGGGGGAACAGAGACCCAGTACTTC. Amino acid sequence: CASSLLTLPGGTETQYF. The full variable domain, completed using reference TRBV7-8 and TRBJ2-5, is GAGVSQSPRYKVAKRGQDVALRCDPISGHVSLFWYQQALGQGPEFLTYFQNEAQLDKSGLPSDRFFAERPEGSVSTLKIQRTQQEDSAVYLCASSLLTLPGGTETQYFGPGTRLLVL.

This clonotype was seen ten or more times. The V and J genes are TRBV7-8 and TRBJ1-3; D is uncertain. The CDR3 totals 15 residues. V gave up 1 base and J gave up 2 bases, with 9 bases separating them. Germline V gene lookup returns CDR1 SGHVS and CDR2 FQNEAQ. CDR3 sequence: CASSLGRGPGNTIYF. In DNA form, the CDR3 reads TGTGCCAGCAGCTTAGGTCGGGGTCCTGGAAACACCATATATTTT.

CDR3 residues: CASSLHAGGGHNEQFF. In DNA, the CDR3 is TGTGCCAGCAGTCTCCACGCTGGCGGGGGACACAATGAGCAGTTCTTC. The chain combines TRBV12-3 or TRBV12-4 with TRBJ2-1; 7 bases line up with TRBD2. V lost 5 bases and J lost 5; bases outside the gene matches: 12. The CDR3 has 16 amino acids.

This chain connects TRBV7-4 to TRBJ1-2; D is possibly TRBD1 (5 bases). This CDR3 spans 15 amino acids. Germline V gene data show CDR1 as SGHVT and CDR2 as SQSDAQ. V lost 1 base to trimming and J lost 4 bases, with 13 bases between them. CDR3 sequence: CASSLGGQGGYGYTF. CDR3 bases: TGTGCCAGCAGCTTAGGGGGCCAGGGCGGCTATGGCTACACCTTC.

V is TRBV7-8 and J is TRBJ2-1; D perhaps matches TRBD2 (6 bases). Trimming took off 5 bases at V and 7 bases at J, with 15 bases between the two ends. From germline, CDR1 is SGHVS and CDR2 FQNEAQ. The CDR3 is made up of 14 amino acids. The CDR3 region is CASSLTGLWNEQFF. The CDR3 DNA is TGTGCCAGCAGCCTAACGGGACTTTGGAATGAGCAGTTCTTC.

The table lists this clonotype with many counts. The V call is TRBV6-1, the J call TRBJ1-2; D might be TRBD1 (5 bases). This CDR3 spans 16 amino acids. Germline loops: CDR1 MNHNS, CDR2 SASEGT. The V end was cut by 2 bases, the J end by 2 bases, with 15 bases between. The CDR3 nucleotides read TGTGCCAGCAGTGAAAATTTGGCCAGGGCCAACTATGGCTACACCTTC. Protein: CASSENLARANYGYTF.

This clonotype was detected only once. This chain uses TRBV7-6 with TRBJ2-7, with D perhaps matching TRBD2 (5 bases). Trimming took off 2 bases at V and 0 bases at J, with 14 bases between the two ends. The CDR3 consists of 16 residues. The germline V gene encodes CDR1 SGHVS and CDR2 FNYEAQ. CDR3 protein: CASSLPSGSSSYEQYF. The DNA for the CDR3 is TGTGCCAGCAGCTTACCATCTGGGAGCAGCTCCTACGAGCAGTACTTC.